This paragraph covers one T cell receptor beta chain sequence. Its antigen target is currently unknown. This may be a read error, as it is one base from a much larger clone. Library prep was done by PCR. TCRdb shows the sequencer as Illumina HiSeq 4000. Bulk TCR libraries were prepared as previously described, using TCR primers listed in Table S5. Purification of total RNA was performed with the Qiagen AllPrep DNA/RNA kit. Reads from multiple sequencing runs of the same library were pooled before analysis. The source study handled its data this way. Reads were retained only if their TCR constant sequence matched exactly, and those retained reads were trimmed to 150 nt and grouped according to their 12-nt molecular barcodes. Reads within each barcode group were sub-clustered using a 15% Levenshtein threshold, and quality-weighted consensus sequences were constructed for each RNA molecule. Non-functional sequences were discarded, and so were lower-count sequences lying one edit away from another sequence. Based on a fit of two negative binomial distributions, barcode sub-clusters having less than 20% of the maximum read count were discarded. Through fastp at Q25 and MiXCR, TCRdb rebuilt clones from the public reads, retaining in-frame beta chains. CDR3 protein sequences are deduplicated, and each keeps its most common genes and DNA. TCRdb assigned the V and J calls; the authors' analysis was not used. This sample holds over 600,000 distinct CDR3 sequences; about 20% were observed only once. 0.85% of the sample goes to the ten largest clones.

These data belong to a study of molecular identifiers for immune sequencing clone quantification (dated 2018 in TCRdb). Background on the whole study: In a replicate experiment, RNA from roughly 20,000 or 100,000 naive CD8 T cells was split into five aliquots, four of which were sequenced. This methods study used CD8 T cells to benchmark TCR RNA copy counting and molecular-identifier clustering-based TCR repertoire sequencing (MIDCIRS). Overall results and qualifications from the work: Highly expanded clone sizes could be underestimated because identical TCR molecules may share a barcode. Modeling estimated around 3 recovered TCR RNA copies per cell, compared with around 9.7 by digital PCR, which implies about 30% capture efficiency. Naive libraries contained spiked-in Jurkat TCR RNA (approximately ten copies' worth), which is not part of the donor repertoire. When barcode sub-clustering was left out, chimeric consensus sequences inflated TCR diversity, with chimeras reaching as high as 47%. Even against a background of 750,000 to 1,000,000 naive CD8 T cells, spiked-in Jurkat TCR RNA amounting to a single cell's worth was reported to be detectable. In CMV-specific effector cells, over 97% of molecules were held by clones above 20 RNA copies, whereas under 1% of molecules were held by such clones in naive cells.

From the cysteine up to the phenylalanine, the CDR3 has a length of 13 residues. Only the CDR3 part of the read is kept: 39 bases, read in frame from the first base. Per the germline V gene (reference sequence), DFQATT is the CDR1 and SNEGSKA is the CDR2. Libraries of naive CD8 T cells were built from approximately 22,000 to 940,000 sorted cells, with 10%, 30% or 50% of the purified RNA used. On a BD FACSAria II, naive CD8 T cells were FACS-sorted as CD8+CD4-CCR7+CD45RA+ and collected into RLT Plus buffer. To test detection sensitivity, Jurkat RNA equivalent to more than 9 TCR copies was spiked into samples of roughly 19,000-1,000,000 naive CD8 T cells. CD8 T cells were enriched using RosetteSep CD8+ T Cell Enrichment Cocktail and Ficoll-Paque, and the enriched cells then underwent ACK red cell lysis.

The receptor was isolated from a human donor in good health. Some libraries in this study had Jurkat cell RNA spiked in. The rearranged chain carries TRBV20-1 and TRBJ2-7; a weak D assignment points to TRBD2 (6 bases agree). The material sequenced was naive CD8+ T cells from blood, with Jurkat cell RNA spiked in. This specimen's cell subset or site label, per the study, means: FACS-sorted CD8+CD4-CCR7+CD45RA+ naive T cells. The CDR3 has the sequence CSARLTSEYERYF. The bases read TGCAGTGCTCGACTGACTAGTGAGTACGAGCGGTACTTC.